This T cell receptor (beta chain) was retrieved from a study of cytomegalovirus exposure and HLA in healthy donors listed by TCRdb under 2017. In the study overall: In an earlier analysis of fewer than 750 of the donors, 250 to 350 Gb of sequence data and approximately 100 million unique TCR beta sequences from about 180 million T cells were reported. About 280 gigabases of sequencing data and approximately 93 million unique TCR sequences were included in an early release covering around 650 HLA-typed donors. Of the approximately 400 genotyped donors, approximately 83% fell in the genetic ancestry cluster associated with self-reported Caucasian donors. The study aimed to test whether signatures of past pathogen exposure could be identified by cataloging public T cell receptors. The T cell repertoires of under 700 subjects were profiled by immunosequencing and related to cytomegalovirus serostatus. Besides the first cohort of approximately 710 subjects, a separate validation cohort made up of over 100 different subjects was used. To predict cytomegalovirus infection status, the study combined high-throughput TCR immunosequencing, statistical association of individual TCRs with disease status, and machine learning. To study patterns of TCR occurrence, a later analysis re-analyzed previously published TCR beta repertoires from around 700 donors and added high-resolution HLA genotyping. In the later analysis, no new phenotypic data were used to find candidate immune exposures; instead, reliance was placed on TCR beta sequences and their occurrence across donors. In an earlier analysis of 500 to 650 of the donors, high-throughput TCR beta sequencing was used to judge whether each TCR beta V gene segment behaved as functional or pseudogenic. Donor age, sex, ethnicity and CMV serostatus were compiled together with the repertoire data. Genome-wide SNP genotypes for about 65% of the roughly 700 donors were used in a later genetic analysis, which treated that subset as a discovery cohort. All discovery cohort repertoires had been generated using a single sequencing platform. Both class I and class II loci were covered by HLA typing, at four-digit resolution. The number of typed donors differed by locus: roughly 629-640 for A, B, C, DRB1 and DQB1; 522 for DQA1; some 590 for DPA1; and approximately 450 for DPB1. About 5 DR-DQ haplotypes were handled as single units for association and clustering, since linkage in the cohort was strong. Across approximately 400 genotyped donors of the cohort, an average of about 220,000 unique TCR beta nucleotide sequences per donor were sequenced, and 15% to 20% of those sequences were non-productive. The full study reports these points: A further reported finding was that TCR beta sequences accurately predicted the HLA-A and HLA-B alleles for most subjects in the first cohort. Roughly uniform sequencing depth across donors was assumed in presence/absence analyses, although this assumption may not hold. The authors suggested that the approach could potentially be generalized to other disease states and immunological phenotypes. An earlier analysis of around 600 of the donors showed that most TCR beta V segments appeared in productive rearrangements either about 87% or about 30% of the time, which broadly matched IMGT annotations. A later analysis found that HLA-associated TCR beta chains were more clonally expanded and had lower generation probabilities than equally common non-associated chains. In the study, roughly 160 TCR beta chains were listed as associated with cytomegalovirus. Several of the top co-occurrence clusters appeared to be linked to parvovirus B19, influenza, CMV and Epstein-Barr virus, according to a later analysis. While some public TCRs were present in many individuals, most TCR sequences turned up only very rarely across donors. Seventeen rarely observed V segments, including chromosome 9 orphons, were excluded from the earlier analysis of 550 to 700 of the donors because counts were too low. In this cohort, only TCR beta chains were sequenced, and detectable features were limited by the absence of alpha or paired-chain data. According to a later genetic analysis, donors in an Asian-associated ancestry cluster had fewer N-insertions in productive TCRs than the approximately 710-donor mean. A cluster of highly shared sequence variants was judged likely to be a technical artifact of the sequencing pipeline. The only immune exposure information available for the cohort was CMV serostatus. Linkage disequilibrium might explain the correlated functional status among segregating V segments, but an unknown experimental factor could not be ruled out. Specific HLA alleles were associated with over 15,000 TCR beta sequences at a false discovery rate of 0.05 in a later analysis. According to a later analysis, TCR association rates differed among HLA loci, with DRB1 alleles showing the most associated TCRs and HLA-C alleles showing the fewest. In a later genetic analysis, a missense DCLRE1C variant was associated with V-gene and J-gene trimming of TCR beta chains, and the association was replicated in an independent cohort. A later analysis found that most CMV-associated TCR beta chains appeared HLA-restricted, with HLA associations seemingly driven largely by CMV exposure. Because HLA typing was unavailable for some donors at each locus, only the typed subset was used in association tests. The classifier was reported to diagnose cytomegalovirus status with high specificity and sensitivity in both the original cohort and the validation cohort. Assigning TCR associations to individual alleles was difficult when HLA alleles, especially DR and DQ, strongly co-occurred. A few of the identified cytomegalovirus-associated TCR beta chains were confirmed in vitro to be specific for cytomegalovirus antigens.

Library construction relied on the immunoSEQ multiplex PCR assay. The multiplex PCR relied on a mix of 60 forward primers for TCR Vbeta segments and 13 reverse primers for TCR Jbeta segments. The CDR3 region of rearranged TCR beta genes was amplified from genomic DNA by a multiplex PCR assay. The Illumina HiSeq System was used to sequence the amplified TCR beta libraries as 87-base-pair reads. The paper's data handling went like this. Across the 600 to 700 repertoires, a later analysis counted 80 million or so unique TCR beta chains, roughly 11 million of which were shared by at least two donors. Raw reads were error-corrected and collapsed into unique sequences with a nearest-neighbor algorithm that merged closely related sequences to remove PCR and sequencing errors. To assign V, D and J gene segments, CDR3 sequences were aligned to IMGT reference sequences. For a sequence to be retained, a match of at least six nucleotides to both a V gene segment and a J gene segment was required. Rearrangements were classified as productive when the CDR3 lacked stop codons and remained in frame with V and J, and all other rearrangements were classified as non-productive. Following IMGT convention, CDR3 was defined as the stretch from the second conserved V-encoded cysteine up to the conserved J-encoded phenylalanine. The earlier analysis of 500 to 650 of the donors excluded any sequence lacking an unambiguous match to a single V gene segment. An earlier analysis of a few hundred of the donors called V segments functional above 56.7% productive rearrangements and segregating when the between-donor standard deviation exceeded 5%. To diagnose cytomegalovirus status from the catalog of TCR beta chain sequences, a statistical classification framework was built. V and J gene assignment, in a later analysis, came from comparing TCR nucleotide sequences with IMGT/GENE-DB human TR gene sequences. Using the TCRdist pipeline, a later analysis assigned CDR3 sequences along with most-parsimonious VDJ recombination scenarios. In a later analysis, each TCR beta chain was defined by its CDR3 amino acid sequence together with its V-gene family, and reads without a unique V-gene family were excluded. To address suspected cross-contamination and a sequencing artifact, a later analysis removed around 600 highly shared, low-generation-probability nucleotide sequences. In a later analysis, a clonal expansion index for each public chain was calculated from normalized within-repertoire ranks of inferred template counts. A later analysis computed generation probabilities with a VDJ recombination model fitted to out-of-frame rearrangements, and checked the results against IGoR. A later analysis scored TCR-TCR, TCR-HLA and TCR-CMV co-occurrence with hypergeometric tests, applying a repertoire-size bias correction to TCR pairs. A later analysis estimated false discovery rates by permuting HLA or CMV assignments 20 times. In a later analysis, co-occurring TCRs were grouped with DBSCAN, and TCRdist sequence similarity was added when clustering was performed within HLA-allele-positive subsets. For co-occurrence clustering, repertoires with fewer than 30,000 or more than 120,000 public chains were excluded, along with a handful of repertoires with anomalous nucleotide sharing. Entries here come from immuneACCESS through TCRdb and include only in-frame sequences with V and J called. Some clones fail to appear in such tables; in the studies checked, an unresolved V gene covers under half of the shortfall, and the cause of the remainder is unknown. V, J and clone size are those of that table, while D and trimming were read from the DNA. Counted in this sample were approximately 120,000 clones; about 79% of them appeared once. Around 3% of the sample is held by the ten biggest clonotypes.

The cohort comprised hundreds of healthy bone marrow donors. At the time of sampling, every cohort member was nominally healthy, though immune exposures that went unrecorded were likely present. The donor was CMV seronegative and was included in the group of about 350 seronegative cohort members. Every donor gave a peripheral blood sample, and the peripheral blood mononuclear cells from that sample were used for TCR beta sequencing. The Qiagen DNeasy Blood Extraction Kit was used to extract genomic DNA from the blood cell samples. In the case of this clone: Its antigen has not been determined. No base quality values were provided; no much bigger clone lies one nucleotide off.

This TCR was sampled from a woman in her 50s in good health and CMV-seronegative. Material: PBMCs.

CDR3 region: CASSQEGGSGWGGNTYEQYF. The DNA sequence is as follows: TGCGCCAGCAGCCAAGAGGGAGGATCAGGGTGGGGGGGCAATACGTACGAGCAGTACTTC. The rearrangement joined TRBV4-1 to TRBJ2-7, with a weak D call of TRBD2 (7 bases match). CDR1 and CDR2 are drawn from the germline V gene: MGHRA, YSYEKL. The CDR3 has 20 amino acids, counting the end cysteine and phenylalanine. This entry keeps only the CDR3 DNA: 60 bases, framed from base 1. Cut back by 0 bases and 4 bases, the V and J ends lie 28 bases apart.